This T cell receptor (beta chain) was profiled in a study of cytomegalovirus exposure and HLA in healthy donors. On this clone: What it binds is not known.

Study outcomes and limitations: TCR beta V- and J-gene trimming, according to a later analysis, was linked to a missense DCLRE1C variant. The study dropped some indistinguishable V segments, TRBV6-2 and TRBV6-3 among them. What was likely a sequencing artifact was a cluster of highly shared sequence variants.

CDR1 SGHVS and CDR2 FQNEAQ come from the germline V gene. The CDR3 runs to 15 residues. V lost 4 bases to trimming and J lost 1 base; unmatched junction nucleotides: 3. Donors were nominally healthy when sampled, though unrecorded immune exposures were likely. Primers for the PCR totalled 60 Vbeta and 13 Jbeta. The assay was immunoSEQ multiplex PCR, and TCRdb's table has in-frame clones only and misses some. The sample shows around 120,000 clones, approximately 85% of them seen only once. V usage is TRBV7-8 and J usage is TRBJ2-7; 11 positions match TRBD2. The receptor was derived from a boy younger than 18 in good health and CMV-seronegative. Sequencing was done on a sample of PBMCs. CDR3 sequence: CASSWTSGLSYEQYF. The CDR3 DNA is TGTGCCAGCAGCTGGACTAGCGGGCTTTCCTACGAGCAGTACTTC.